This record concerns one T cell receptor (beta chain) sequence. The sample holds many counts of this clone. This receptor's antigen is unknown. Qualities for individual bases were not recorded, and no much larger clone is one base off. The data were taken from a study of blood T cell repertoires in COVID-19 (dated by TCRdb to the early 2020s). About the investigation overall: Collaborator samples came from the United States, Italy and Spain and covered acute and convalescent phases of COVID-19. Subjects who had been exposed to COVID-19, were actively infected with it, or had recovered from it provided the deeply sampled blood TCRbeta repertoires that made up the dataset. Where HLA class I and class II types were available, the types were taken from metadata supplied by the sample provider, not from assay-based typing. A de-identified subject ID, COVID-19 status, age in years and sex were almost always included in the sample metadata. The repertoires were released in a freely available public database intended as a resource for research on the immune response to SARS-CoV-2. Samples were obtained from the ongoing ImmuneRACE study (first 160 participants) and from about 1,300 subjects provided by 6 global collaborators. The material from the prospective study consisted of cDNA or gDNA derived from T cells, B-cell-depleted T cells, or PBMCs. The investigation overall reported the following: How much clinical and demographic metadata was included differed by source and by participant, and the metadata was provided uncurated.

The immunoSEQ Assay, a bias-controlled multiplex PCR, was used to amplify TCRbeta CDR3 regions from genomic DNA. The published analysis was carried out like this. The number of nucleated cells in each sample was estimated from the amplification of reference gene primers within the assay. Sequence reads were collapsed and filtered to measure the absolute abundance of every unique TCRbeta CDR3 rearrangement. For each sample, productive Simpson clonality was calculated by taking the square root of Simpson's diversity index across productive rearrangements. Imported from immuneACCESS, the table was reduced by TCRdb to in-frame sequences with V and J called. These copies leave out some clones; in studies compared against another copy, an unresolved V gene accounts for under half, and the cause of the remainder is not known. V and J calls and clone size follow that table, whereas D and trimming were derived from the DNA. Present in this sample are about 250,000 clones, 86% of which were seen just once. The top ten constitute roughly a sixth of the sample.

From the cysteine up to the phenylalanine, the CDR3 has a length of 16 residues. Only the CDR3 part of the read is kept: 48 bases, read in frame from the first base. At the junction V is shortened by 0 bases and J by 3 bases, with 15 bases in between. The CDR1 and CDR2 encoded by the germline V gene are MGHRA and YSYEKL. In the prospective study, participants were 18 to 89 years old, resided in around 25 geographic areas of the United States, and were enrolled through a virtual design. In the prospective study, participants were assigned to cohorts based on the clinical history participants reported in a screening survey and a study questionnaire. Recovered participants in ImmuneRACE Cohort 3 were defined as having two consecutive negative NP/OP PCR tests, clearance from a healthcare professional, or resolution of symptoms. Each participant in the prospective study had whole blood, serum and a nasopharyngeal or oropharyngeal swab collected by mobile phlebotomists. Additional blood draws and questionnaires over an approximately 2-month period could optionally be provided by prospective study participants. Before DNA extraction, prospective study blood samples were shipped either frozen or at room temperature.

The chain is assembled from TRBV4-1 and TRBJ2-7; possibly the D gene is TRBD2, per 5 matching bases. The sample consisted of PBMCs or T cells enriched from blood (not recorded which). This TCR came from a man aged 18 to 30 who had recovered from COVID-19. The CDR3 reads CASSQEPADLFYEQYF. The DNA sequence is TGCGCCAGCAGCCAAGAACCAGCGGACCTCTTCTACGAGCAGTACTTC.